This TCR beta chain derives from a study of T cell changes during pregnancy in multiple sclerosis. V lost 6 bases and J 2 bases, leaving 11 bases between the germline ends. The germline CDR1 and CDR2 sequences are MNHEY and SMNVEV (reference sequence). This CDR3 spans 14 amino acids. The protocol was immunoSEQ multiplex PCR, while the TCRdb copy is restricted to in-frame clones and leaves out a portion. The table includes 38,000 or so clones, more than 80% detected once. Sequenced here: peripheral blood, sampled before pregnancy. V is TRBV27 and J is TRBJ1-5, with D possibly matching TRBD1 (6 bases). The clonotype originates from a female donor with multiple sclerosis, enrolled in a pregnancy study. The CDR3 DNA sequence: TGTGCCAGCAGCCCGACAGGAGGCAATCAGCCCCAGCATTTT. It translates to CASSPTGGNQPQHF.